The clone carrying this T cell receptor beta chain was seen just once. The data were taken from a study of OX40 agonist ivuxolimab in advanced cancers. Repertoires were generated with immunoSEQ multiplex PCR, while TCRdb's copy carries only in-frame clones and drops some. The profile shows 77,000 or so clones, 75% to 95% of them singletons. The CDR3 is 16 residues long. Germline CDR1 is LNHDA and CDR2 is SQIVND (reference sequence). Unmatched junction bases numbered 9, after V lost 5 bases and J lost 3 bases. The V gene is TRBV19, the J gene TRBJ2-1; TRBD1 matches 8 bases. The sequence derives from an adult with an advanced solid tumor such as melanoma, head and neck, liver or kidney cancer. Sequencing was performed on CD4+ or CD8+ T cells sorted from blood, taken in a trial of the OX40 agonist ivuxolimab. The CDR3, as DNA: TGTGCCAGTAGTTTTTACGGGACAGGCAACTACAATGAGCAGTTCTTC. Translation gives CASSFYGTGNYNEQFF.